What follows are 23 T cell receptor beta chains derived from one specimen sequenced in a study of response to subunit inactivated influenza vaccine. TCRdb re-called the RT-PCR reads through MiXCR, storing one row per CDR3 protein. The table records 500,000 or so distinct CDR3 sequences, 16% of them present only once. Sequencing used CD4+ T cells sorted from PBMCs, obtained around 25 months after vaccination. These receptor sequences come from a man in his fifties or sixties who received an inactivated influenza vaccine.

This clonotype came up once. V usage is TRBV24-1 and J usage is TRBJ1-2; weak D call: TRBD1 (5 bases). From germline, CDR1 is KGHDR and CDR2 SFDVKD. The CDR3 has 15 amino acids. The ends were cut back, 4 bases at V and 9 bases at J, with 20 bases in the middle. For the CDR3, the DNA is TGTGCCACCAGTGACTCTACCGGGACCGCCGCGCGCTACACCTTC. Translation: CATSDSTGTAARYTF.

The V gene is TRBV4-2, the J gene TRBJ2-7, with D unclear. CDR3 size: 16 residues. The V gene's germline CDR1 is LGHNA and CDR2 YNFKEQ. Deletions cut 0 bases from V and 4 bases from J, with 16 bases between. The CDR3 sequence is CASSQDWTPPVYEQYF. The CDR3 coding sequence is TGTGCCAGCAGCCAAGATTGGACCCCACCCGTATACGAGCAGTACTTC.

This sequence joins TRBV5-1 and TRBJ2-5, with D hard to call. Germline CDR1 SGHRS, CDR2 YFSETQ. The CDR3 loop spans 13 amino acids. Trimming shortened V by 0 bases and J by 5 bases, and 8 bases separated the two germline ends. CDR3 bases: TGCGCCAGCAGCTTGGCAAGGTTGGAGACCCAGTACTTC. It encodes CASSLARLETQYF.

The rearrangement links TRBV6-1 to TRBJ2-5; 15 nucleotides match TRBD2. Germline V gene data show CDR1 as MNHNS and CDR2 as SASEGT. CDR3 length: 16 residues. After removal of 5 bases from V and 2 bases from J, the junction contained 3 bases not matched to a gene. This CDR3 reads CASSRTSGGDQETQYF. DNA of the CDR3: TGTGCCAGCAGTCGGACTAGCGGGGGGGATCAAGAGACCCAGTACTTC.

This clonotype was counted ten times or more. This rearrangement joins TRBV7-2 to TRBJ2-5; perhaps TRBD2 as D (5 bases). Trimming left V 3 bases short and J 5 bases short, with 10 bases between. This CDR3 has 13 amino acids. In germline, CDR1 is SGHTA, CDR2 FQGNSA. The CDR3 nucleotides are TGTGCCAGCAGCTTCGGACTTGGGGAGACCCAGTACTTC. It yields the protein CASSFGLGETQYF.

At least ten counts were recorded for this clonotype. V usage is TRBV10-3 and J usage is TRBJ1-2; D is uncertain. Trimming removed 4 bases at V and 4 bases at J, with 13 bases between. The CDR3 has 14 residues. CDR1 is ENHRY, CDR2 SYGVKD, per germline. The CDR3 DNA reads TGTGCCATCAGTGGCACCATCGCGAGCTATGGCTACACCTTC. Translating it yields CAISGTIASYGYTF.

In its sample, this clonotype was seen a few times. The chain is built from TRBV6-2 or TRBV6-3 and TRBJ2-3, with D perhaps matching TRBD1 (7 bases). Trimming took 2 bases from V and 3 from J, leaving 12 bases between them. This CDR3 is built from 15 residues. Germline loops: CDR1 MNHEY, CDR2 SVGEGT. The DNA for the CDR3 is TGTGCCAGCAGTTACATCCAGGGGGGAACAGATACGCAGTATTTT. This sequence encodes CASSYIQGGTDTQYF.

This clonotype was counted ten times or more. This chain joins TRBV4-2 and TRBJ2-4; D is possibly TRBD2 (6 bases). The CDR3 extends over 14 amino acids. Germline CDR1 is LGHNA and CDR2 is YNFKEQ. V was pared by 2 bases and J by 7 bases, with 12 bases between. The CDR3 DNA follows: TGTGCCAGCAGCCAAAATCTCGGGAGCAACATTCAGTACTTC. This translates into CASSQNLGSNIQYF.

There are a few counts of this clonotype. The genes are TRBV10-3 and TRBJ2-5; TRBD1 agrees at 7 bases. The CDR3 spans 14 residues. CDR1 is ENHRY, CDR2 SYGVKD, per germline. The V and J ends lost 10 bases and 4 bases, in that order; junction bases with no gene match: 12. Written as DNA, the CDR3 is TGTGCCACAAGACAGGGCGGAGTAATAGAGACCCAGTACTTC. It encodes CATRQGGVIETQYF.

This clonotype occurred many times. This chain links TRBV6-6 with TRBJ1-2; 12 bases are shared with TRBD1. The trim removed 5 bases at V and 8 bases at J, leaving 3 bases unmatched. CDR3 size: 13 residues. The V gene's germline CDR1 is MNHNY and CDR2 SVGAGI (reference sequence). This CDR3 is CASSPGTGGGYTF. The CDR3 region has the DNA TGTGCCAGCAGTCCCGGGACAGGGGGCGGCTACACCTTC.

This clonotype was detected ten times or more. The chain is built from TRBV12-3 or TRBV12-4 and TRBJ2-7, with 8 bases that match TRBD2. The J segment lost 7 bases and the V segment lost 4 bases, leaving 12 bases of the junction unmatched. The length of the CDR3 is 15 residues. The DNA of the CDR3 is TGTGCCAGCAGTTCCCCGGGACTAGGTCGTGTAGAGCAGTACTTC. Amino acids: CASSSPGLGRVEQYF.

The rearrangement links TRBV5-1 to TRBJ1-6; D remains ambiguous. Germline V gives CDR1 SGHRS, CDR2 YFSETQ. V lost 3 bases, J lost 8 bases, and 15 bases lay in between. This CDR3 has 15 amino acids. CDR3 sequence (DNA): TGCGCCAGCAGCTCGATGGCGGGAATAGATTCACCCCTCCACTTT. It encodes CASSSMAGIDSPLHF. Combining the CDR3 with reference TRBV5-1 and TRBJ1-6 gives the whole variable domain KAGVTQTPRYLIKTRGQQVTLSCSPISGHRSVSWYQQTPGQGLQFLFEYFSETQRNKGNFPGRFSGRQFSNSRSEMNVSTLELGDSALYLCASSSMAGIDSPLHFGNGTRLTVT.

The table lists this clonotype with a count of one. The chain combines TRBV3-1 with TRBJ2-7, with D possibly being TRBD1 (7 bases). CDR1 is LGHDT, CDR2 YNNKEL, per germline (reference sequence). The CDR3 has 15 amino acids. Trimming pared 1 base from V and 4 bases from J, leaving 14 bases between. CDR3 nucleotides: TGTGCCAGCAGCCAAGGCAGGGGGGTGATATACGAGCAGTACTTC. This codes for CASSQGRGVIYEQYF.

The chain employs TRBV10-3 and TRBJ2-7; possibly TRBD1 for D (5 bases). Germline CDR1 reads ENHRY; CDR2 reads SYGVKD. V was pared by 3 bases and J by 5 bases, with 14 bases between. The CDR3 has 14 residues. CDR3: CAISDVRARNEQYF. The CDR3 DNA reads as TGTGCCATCAGTGACGTCAGGGCGAGAAACGAGCAGTACTTC.

V usage is TRBV7-8 and J usage is TRBJ2-7, with 10 bases lining up with TRBD2. V gave up 4 bases and J gave up 2 bases; unmatched junction bases: 8. The CDR3 contains 16 residues. CDR1 and CDR2 (germline): SGHVS, FQNEAQ. The CDR3 DNA is TGTGCCAGCAGCTCGCGGACTAGCGGAGCCCCCTACGAGCAGTACTTC. Translation: CASSSRTSGAPYEQYF.

The chain uses TRBV7-2 and TRBJ2-7; possible D gene TRBD2, 5 bases. Germline loops: CDR1 SGHTA, CDR2 FQGNSA. The CDR3 is 15 amino acids. V lost 6 bases and J lost 2, with 17 bases in between. In nucleotides, the CDR3 is TGTGCCAGCAGTTATACAGCGGTGTCAGCCTACGAGCAGTACTTC. Translated: CASSYTAVSAYEQYF.

This clonotype was picked up a small number of times. V usage is TRBV6-2 or TRBV6-3 and J usage is TRBJ2-1; D is unclear. Germline V gene data show CDR1 as MNHEY and CDR2 as SVGEGT. Trimming took 0 bases from V and 6 from J, leaving 9 bases between them. The CDR3 has 14 residues. The CDR3, as DNA: TGTGCCAGCAGTTACTCGGCTAGGCGCAATGAGCAGTTCTTC. Its translation is CASSYSARRNEQFF.

The rearrangement uses TRBV5-6 and TRBJ2-3, with no clear D. Germline CDR1 is SGHDT and CDR2 is YYEEEE. The CDR3 contains 14 residues. Trimming cost V 0 bases and J 6 bases, with 11 bases left between them. The CDR3 DNA reads TGTGCCAGCAGCTTGGGGTCACCGAGGGATACGCAGTATTTT. Its translation: CASSLGSPRDTQYF.

This clonotype was detected only a few times. This sequence joins TRBV6-5 and TRBJ2-7; D is possibly TRBD2 (5 bases). The CDR3 runs to 12 residues. From germline, CDR1 is MNHEY and CDR2 SVGAGI. The V end lost 7 bases, the J end lost 7 bases, and 14 bases lay between the germline ends. In DNA form, the CDR3 reads TGTGCCAGCACCCGCGGGTCCGGGGAGCAGTACTTC. Amino acid sequence: CASTRGSGEQYF.

CDR3 in amino acids: CSELGQHPYEQYF. In nucleotides, the CDR3 is TGCAGTGAATTGGGACAGCATCCCTACGAGCAGTACTTC. The chain joins TRBV20-1 to TRBJ2-7, with 7 bases that match TRBD1. Germline V lookup: CDR1 DFQATT, CDR2 SNEGSKA (reference sequence). V dropped 7 bases and J dropped 2; count of bases not matched to a gene: 8. The length of the CDR3 is 13 residues.

The table lists this clonotype with a few counts. This sequence joins TRBV20-1 and TRBJ2-5, with 8 bases that match TRBD2. CDR3 length equals 15 residues. Germline trimming cut 4 bases from V and 3 bases from J; bases unmatched to any gene: 10. Germline-derived CDR1 and CDR2 are DFQATT and SNEGSKA (reference sequence). CDR3 region: CSATIPAGAEETQYF. CDR3 DNA sequence: TGCAGTGCTACAATCCCAGCGGGGGCCGAAGAGACCCAGTACTTC.

This chain uses TRBV20-1 with TRBJ2-5; 7 bases align to TRBD2. With 6 bases clipped from V and 0 bases from J, the junction kept 10 bases outside the gene matches. The CDR3 has 15 amino acids. Per germline, CDR1 DFQATT and CDR2 SNEGSKA (reference sequence). CDR3 protein: CSAFGASGDQETQYF. In DNA, the CDR3 is TGCAGTGCCTTCGGGGCGAGCGGGGACCAAGAGACCCAGTACTTC.

This clonotype was seen more than once but under ten times. The gene calls are TRBV24-1 and TRBJ2-1; 11 nucleotides align to TRBD1. The junction had 6 bases not matched to a gene; V was cut back by 1 base and J by 8 bases. CDR1 is KGHDR and CDR2 is SFDVKD in the germline V gene. The CDR3 runs 16 residues. Here the CDR3 DNA reads TGTGCCACCAGTGATTTACCCGGACAGGGGGCCGATGAGCAGTTCTTC. Protein product: CATSDLPGQGADEQFF.